Below are 15 T cell receptor beta chains sequenced from a single sample in a study of blood T cell repertoires in COVID-19. The table came from immunoSEQ multiplex PCR; TCRdb's copy has only in-frame clones and leaves some out. The sample yields roughly 200,000 clones, 80% to 90% seen once. Material for sequencing was peripheral blood. The receptors here all came from a human donor with active or convalescent COVID-19. The donor label of this sample is uncertain.

This chain connects TRBV25-1 to TRBJ1-1; D is possibly TRBD1 (6 bases). The CDR3 runs 15 residues. V lost 3 bases to trimming and J lost 10 bases, with 21 bases between them. CDR1 is MGHDK, CDR2 SYGVNS, per germline. Here the CDR3 reads CASSDRRGGHGGAFF. The CDR3 DNA follows: TGTGCCAGCAGTGACCGTCGGGGGGGCCATGGGGGAGCTTTCTTT. The variable domain in full, completed from reference TRBV25-1 and TRBJ1-1, reads EADIYQTPRYLVIGTGKKITLECSQTMGHDKMYWYQQDPGMELHLIHYSYGVNSTEKGDLSSESTVSRIRTEHFPLTLESARPSHTSQYLCASSDRRGGHGGAFFGQGTRLTVV.

V and J are TRBV7-2 and TRBJ2-6, with 7 bases that match TRBD1. CDR1 SGHTA and CDR2 FQGNSA come from the germline V gene. Unmatched junction bases numbered 6, after V lost 0 bases and J lost 4 bases. CDR3 length equals 17 residues. This CDR3 reads CASSLARTGTGANVLTF. The CDR3 DNA reads as TGTGCCAGCAGCTTAGCCCGGACAGGAACAGGGGCCAACGTCCTGACTTTC.

With respect to this clone: One junction end disagrees with the germline gene, perhaps due to a read error. The V and J genes are TRBV19 and TRBJ2-2, with 13 bases aligning to TRBD2. Germline CDR1 is LNHDA and CDR2 is SQIVND (reference sequence). This CDR3 spans 16 amino acids. For the CDR3, the DNA is TGTGCCAGTACTATACTAGCGGGGGGGCGAACCGGGGAGCTGTTTTTT. Residues: CASTILAGGRTGELFF.

Remarks on this clone: The sample carries other DNA sequences with the same CDR3. The gene calls are TRBV27 and TRBJ2-3; perhaps TRBD2 as D (6 bases). V lost 0 bases, J lost 6 bases, and 10 bases lay in between. CDR1 and CDR2 from the germline V gene are MNHEY and SMNVEV (reference sequence). The length of the CDR3 is 14 residues. The CDR3 DNA reads TGTGCCAGCAGTTTATCAGGAGGGACCGATACGCAGTATTTT. Translation gives CASSLSGGTDTQYF.

The gene calls are TRBV4-1 and TRBJ2-2; TRBD2 matches 8 bases. V shed 1 base and J 3 bases; nucleotides not matched to a gene: 7. CDR3 length: 17 amino acids. The germline V gene encodes CDR1 MGHRA and CDR2 YSYEKL. CDR3 region: CASSQVPAGADTGELFF. For the CDR3, the DNA is TGCGCCAGCAGCCAAGTACCAGCGGGAGCGGACACCGGGGAGCTGTTTTTT.

The V call is TRBV6-5, the J call TRBJ1-2; D perhaps matches TRBD1 (6 bases). V was shortened by 4 bases and J by 4 bases, with 10 bases between the two germline ends. Per the germline V gene, CDR1 is MNHEY and CDR2 is SVGAGI. This CDR3 has 13 amino acids. This CDR3 reads CASSSGHSYGYTF. CDR3 nucleotides: TGTGCCAGCAGTTCGGGACACTCCTATGGCTACACCTTC.

This clone has a handful of counts. The rearrangement links TRBV10-3 to TRBJ2-1; perhaps TRBD2 as D (5 bases). Looked up from germline, CDR1 is ENHRY and CDR2 is SYGVKD. The V gene lost 10 bases and the J gene lost 5 bases, with 9 bases spanning the gap. The CDR3 is made up of 11 amino acids. The CDR3 protein is CATRDDNEQFF. The CDR3, as DNA: TGTGCCACCCGGGATGACAATGAGCAGTTCTTC.

V usage is TRBV3-1 (or the pseudogene TRBV3-2) and J usage is TRBJ2-7, with TRBD2 identical over 10 bases. The CDR3 is 15 residues long. The V and J ends lost 3 bases and 9 bases, in that order; junction bases with no gene match: 11. Germline assignment: CDR1 LGHDT and CDR2 YNNKEL (reference sequence). The CDR3 nucleotides read TGTGCCAGCAGCCATAGTGAGCTAGCGGGAGATCTGCAGTACTTC. Its translation: CASSHSELAGDLQYF.

V is TRBV28 and J is TRBJ2-7, with TRBD2 identical over 11 bases. The CDR3 contains 15 residues. V shed 6 bases, J shed 1 base, and the junction held 5 bases outside the gene matches. Germline lookup yields CDR1 MDHEN and CDR2 SYDVKM. CDR3 DNA: TGTGCCAGCAGCGTAGCGGGAGGGACATCCTACGAGCAGTACTTC. Its protein product is CASSVAGGTSYEQYF.

The V call is TRBV18, the J call TRBJ2-7; TRBD2 might be the D (5 bases). This CDR3 is built from 11 residues. Germline CDR1 reads KGHSH; CDR2 reads LQKENI. V lost 6 bases and J lost 3, with 6 bases in between. The CDR3 sequence: CASSRDYEQYF. The CDR3 coding sequence is TGTGCCAGCTCGAGGGACTACGAGCAGTACTTC.

The genes are TRBV7-2 and TRBJ2-1; a weak D match, TRBD1 (6 bases). The germline V gene has CDR1 SGHTA and CDR2 FQGNSA. The CDR3 runs 13 residues. The V end was cut by 1 base, the J end by 8 bases, with 9 bases between. The CDR3 is CASSLGYRDEQFF. The CDR3 DNA follows: TGTGCCAGCAGCTTAGGCTACAGGGATGAGCAGTTCTTC.

The V call is TRBV4-1, the J call TRBJ1-4, with D possibly TRBD1 on 5 matching bases. CDR1 and CDR2 from the germline V gene are MGHRA and YSYEKL. CDR3 length: 14 residues. Trimming left V 7 bases short and J 9 bases short, with 18 bases between. CDR3 residues: CASNKGRGIQKLFF. CDR3 DNA: TGCGCCAGCAACAAGGGACGGGGGATACAAAAACTGTTTTTT.

This clone was seen more than once but under ten times. The chain combines TRBV6-5 with TRBJ1-1; the D gene is possibly TRBD1 (6 bases). Germline V gene sequence: CDR1 MNHEY, CDR2 SVGAGI. The CDR3 covers 13 residues. V dropped 6 bases and J dropped 7 bases, with 15 bases sitting between them. The CDR3 here is CASRPGEGIEAFF. In DNA, the CDR3 is TGTGCCAGCAGACCAGGGGAGGGGATTGAAGCTTTCTTT.

The rearrangement joins TRBV4-3 to TRBJ1-5; no reliable D call. V gave up 0 bases and J gave up 4 bases, with 13 bases separating them. Germline V gene sequence: CDR1 LGHNA, CDR2 YSLEER. The CDR3 is made up of 16 amino acids. As DNA, the CDR3 is TGCGCCAGCAGCCAAGAGTGGGTTGCGGGGAATCAGCCCCAGCATTTT. Protein sequence: CASSQEWVAGNQPQHF.

The chain joins TRBV28 to TRBJ1-1; D unclear. There are 11 residues in the CDR3. The V end lost 7 bases, the J end lost 1 base, and 4 bases lay between the germline ends. Germline assignment: CDR1 MDHEN and CDR2 SYDVKM. The CDR3 here is CASTGNTEAFF. CDR3 DNA sequence: TGTGCCAGCACAGGGAACACTGAAGCTTTCTTT.